This T cell receptor beta chain was sequenced in a study of cytomegalovirus exposure and HLA in healthy donors. The CDR3 runs to 16 residues. The junction had 8 bases not matched to a gene; V was cut back by 0 bases and J by 5 bases. Germline V CDR1 and CDR2: MNHNY, SVGAGI (reference sequence). Primers: 60 Vbeta forward and 13 Jbeta reverse. Libraries were prepared by immunoSEQ multiplex PCR; TCRdb keeps only in-frame clonotypes and omits some of them. The table shows roughly 160,000 clones, with roughly 82% occurring only once. The gene calls are TRBV6-6 and TRBJ2-5; 8 bases line up with TRBD1. The sample comprised PBMCs. This sequence originates from a man over 45 in good health and CMV-seropositive. CDR3 region: CASSYSGQGAYETQYF. CDR3 in DNA: TGTGCCAGCAGTTACTCGGGCCAGGGGGCTTATGAGACCCAGTACTTC.